Following are 28 T cell receptor beta chains from one sample sequenced in a study of shared clonotypes between healthy human individuals. Cells designated naive CD8 were CD45RO-negative and were positively selected for CCR7, with terminally differentiated effector memory CD45RA+ cells excluded. Produced via immunoSEQ multiplex PCR; TCRdb's table is partial and in-frame only. The table lists millions of clones, about 92% of them singletons. Input material: naive CD8+ T cells from PBMCs. The receptors originated from a man aged 18 to 30 in good health. Some clones in this sample may be carry-over from other donors' samples.

The chain carries TRBV6-4 and TRBJ1-2; the D gene is possibly TRBD1 (6 bases). CDR1 and CDR2 (germline): MRHNA, SNTAGT. The V and J ends lost 11 bases and 4 bases respectively, with 11 bases between them. The CDR3 is 11 residues long. CDR3 in amino acids: CAARGVYGYTF. The CDR3, as DNA: TGTGCCGCCAGGGGAGTCTATGGCTACACCTTC.

The chain joins TRBV9 to TRBJ2-1; D is undetermined. V lost 1 base to trimming and J lost 3 bases, with 8 bases between them. Germline assignment: CDR1 SGDLS and CDR2 YYNGEE. The CDR3 is 14 residues long. In DNA form, the CDR3 reads TGTGCCAGCAGCGTAACTGGAAACTACAATGAGCAGTTCTTC. It yields the protein CASSVTGNYNEQFF.

V and J are TRBV6-6 and TRBJ1-1; no clear D. CDR3 length equals 13 residues. V was clipped by 6 bases and J by 4 bases, with 12 bases between them. Germline values: CDR1 MNHNY, CDR2 SVGAGI (reference sequence). The CDR3 DNA reads TGTGCCAGCAGGACGGACGTGCCCACTGAAGCTTTCTTT. Translation gives CASRTDVPTEAFF.

V and J are TRBV28 and TRBJ2-5; no definite D call. The CDR3 length is 11 residues. Germline loops: CDR1 MDHEN, CDR2 SYDVKM. V shed 5 bases and J shed 11 bases, with 12 bases lying between them. The CDR3 DNA follows: TGTGCCAGCAGTCTAAGAGGTGAGCAGTACTTC. The encoded protein is CASSLRGEQYF.

This clone has more than one count but fewer than ten. The chain combines TRBV5-1 with TRBJ1-1, with a tentative D call TRBD1 (6 bases). The CDR3 consists of 13 residues. Trimming shortened V by 3 bases and J by 4 bases, and 10 bases separated the two germline ends. CDR1 SGHRS and CDR2 YFSETQ come from the germline V gene. In nucleotides, the CDR3 is TGCGCCAGCAGCTGGGGGCGGGGCACTGAAGCTTTCTTT. Amino acid sequence: CASSWGRGTEAFF.

The rearrangement joins TRBV9 to TRBJ2-3; tentatively, D is TRBD2 (5 bases). Germline lookup yields CDR1 SGDLS and CDR2 YYNGEE. There are 15 residues in the CDR3. Trimming pared 0 bases from V and 6 bases from J, leaving 14 bases between. As DNA, the CDR3 is TGTGCCAGCAGCGTAGCCCCGGACTTCGCTGATACGCAGTATTTT. It is translated as CASSVAPDFADTQYF.

As to this clone: In the same sample, other DNA sequences code for this CDR3. The CDR3 is CASSSWGSSYNEQFF. The CDR3 coding sequence is TGTGCCAGCAGTTCGTGGGGAAGCTCCTACAATGAGCAGTTCTTC. This rearrangement joins TRBV11-3 to TRBJ2-1, with unresolved D. The CDR3 totals 15 residues. The V gene lost 6 bases and the J gene lost 0 bases, with 12 bases spanning the gap. The germline V gene has CDR1 SGHNT and CDR2 YENEEA.

To note about this clone: Other DNA variants within this sample encode the same CDR3. The rearrangement links TRBV6-5 to TRBJ1-3; D remains unclear. The CDR3 loop spans 14 amino acids. CDR1 and CDR2 from the germline V gene are MNHEY and SVGAGI. Trimming cost V 0 bases and J 0 bases, with 3 bases left between them. The CDR3, as DNA: TGTGCCAGCAGTTACTCGGGCTCTGGAAACACCATATATTTT. Translation: CASSYSGSGNTIYF.

V is TRBV14 and J is TRBJ2-3; TRBD1 agrees at 9 bases. The CDR3 sequence is 17 residues long. V lost 4 bases to trimming and J lost 2 bases; unmatched junction nucleotides: 10. In germline, CDR1 is SGHDN, CDR2 FVKESK. CDR3 bases: TGTGCCAGCAGCCGCCCCAACACAGGGGGCCCCACAGATACGCAGTATTTT. The encoded protein is CASSRPNTGGPTDTQYF.

This rearrangement joins TRBV5-1 to TRBJ2-7; D gene uncertain. The germline CDR1 and CDR2 sequences are SGHRS and YFSETQ. CDR3 length: 13 amino acids. Deletions cut 0 bases from V and 3 bases from J, with 7 bases between. CDR3 DNA: TGCGCCAGCAGCTTGGCACTACGCTACGAGCAGTACTTC. It yields the protein CASSLALRYEQYF.

This clone was counted once. V is TRBV7-8 and J is TRBJ2-7, with 9 bases matching TRBD2. Germline values: CDR1 SGHVS, CDR2 FQNEAQ. This CDR3 region has 13 residues. Trimming at V came to 8 bases and at J to 1 base, leaving 3 bases not matched to a gene. The CDR3 DNA sequence: TGTGCCAGCCGCAGCGGGAGGTCCTACGAGCAGTACTTC. This sequence encodes CASRSGRSYEQYF.

J is TRBJ2-7 and V is TRBV10-3, with 7 bases that match TRBD2. Germline loops: CDR1 ENHRY, CDR2 SYGVKD. This CDR3 is 13 amino acids long. J lost 4 bases, V lost 11 bases, and 11 bases had no gene match. CDR3 nucleotide sequence: TGTGCCGGGGGGGTAGGTGGGGCGTACGAGCAGTACTTC. Encoded protein: CAGGVGGAYEQYF.

V is TRBV7-9 and J is TRBJ2-5, with TRBD2 as a possible D gene (6 bases). Between the trimmed V and J ends, which lost 2 bases and 1 base, there was a span of 8 bases. The length of the CDR3 is 14 residues. CDR1 and CDR2 (germline): SEHNR, FQNEAQ (reference sequence). CDR3 in amino acids: CASSLRGTQETQYF. The DNA of the CDR3 is TGTGCCAGCAGCTTACGGGGGACCCAAGAGACCCAGTACTTC.

In this sample, this clone turned up once. This chain links TRBV6-5 with TRBJ2-7, with a possible D match to TRBD1 (5 bases). Trimming shortened V by 0 bases and J by 3 bases, and 15 bases separated the two germline ends. CDR3 size: 16 residues. The germline gives CDR1 MNHEY, CDR2 SVGAGI. As DNA, the CDR3 is TGTGCCAGCAGTTACTCGACAGTCCCCACCTACTACGAGCAGTACTTC. Amino acid sequence: CASSYSTVPTYYEQYF.

V gene TRBV9 combines with J gene TRBJ2-7, with 8 positions matching TRBD1. Germline V gene lookup returns CDR1 SGDLS and CDR2 YYNGEE. The CDR3 extends over 15 amino acids. J lost 5 bases, V lost 0 bases, and 7 bases had no gene match. DNA of the CDR3: TGTGCCAGCAGCGTAGGGTTAGACAGGGGACACGAGCAGTACTTC. It specifies CASSVGLDRGHEQYF.

The J gene is TRBJ1-2, the V gene TRBV21-1. TRBV21-1 is given as a pseudogene. The CDR3 is made up of 17 amino acids. DNA for the CDR3: TGTGCCAGCAGCAAAGTGGCTATGGCAGGGGGGGTTCGTGGCTACACCTTC. This gives the protein CASSKVAMAGGVRGYTF.

The chain uses TRBV7-2 and TRBJ2-7; 10 positions match TRBD2. Looked up from germline, CDR1 is SGHTA and CDR2 is FQGNSA. CDR3 length: 14 amino acids. J was trimmed by 5 bases and V by 5 bases; bases with no gene match: 6. CDR3 coding DNA: TGTGCCAGCAGCCCCAAGCTAGCGGGAGACGAGCAGTACTTC. Its translation: CASSPKLAGDEQYF.

This chain connects TRBV15 to TRBJ1-1, with a tentative D call TRBD1 (6 bases). The CDR3 spans 15 residues. Germline V gene sequence: CDR1 LNHNV, CDR2 YYDKDF (reference sequence). V lost 3 bases and J lost 2, with 13 bases in between. The CDR3 loop is CATSSGWGGNTEAFF. The CDR3 DNA is TGTGCCACCAGCAGCGGGTGGGGGGGCAACACTGAAGCTTTCTTT. The full variable domain, with the rest looked up from reference TRBV15 and TRBJ1-1, is DAMVIQNPRYQVTQFGKPVTLSCSQTLNHNVMYWYQQKSSQAPKLLFHYYDKDFNNEADTPDNFQSRRPNTSFCFLDIRSPGLGDTAMYLCATSSGWGGNTEAFFGQGTRLTVV.

This chain links TRBV7-9 with TRBJ1-1, with D tentatively TRBD1 (5 bases). Germline CDR1 SEHNR, CDR2 FQNEAQ (reference sequence). The CDR3 runs 14 residues. V lost 1 base and J 4 bases, leaving 10 bases between the germline ends. The CDR3 DNA reads as TGTGCCAGCAGCTTAGTCTCCGGGACCACTGAAGCTTTCTTT. Translation: CASSLVSGTTEAFF.

V is TRBV13 and J is TRBJ2-2; 7 nucleotides line up with TRBD1. The CDR3 extends over 16 amino acids. J lost 7 bases, V lost 1 base, and 9 bases had no gene match. The germline V gene encodes CDR1 PRHDT and CDR2 FYEKMQ (reference sequence). In DNA, the CDR3 is TGTGCCAGCAGCTTAGCCGGGACAGCGCCGGGCGGGGAGCTGTTTTTT. This codes for CASSLAGTAPGGELFF.

The chain is built from TRBV28 and TRBJ2-7, with D maybe TRBD2 (6 bases). CDR1 is MDHEN and CDR2 is SYDVKM in the germline V gene. The CDR3 is 17 amino acids. The germline V and J ends were trimmed by 8 bases and 4 bases, with 27 bases remaining between them. CDR3 protein: CASQTFRDSPNNYEQYF. The CDR3, as DNA: TGTGCCAGCCAGACCTTCCGGGACTCCCCGAATAATTACGAGCAGTACTTC. Complete variable domain (other parts from reference TRBV28 and TRBJ2-7): DVKVTQSSRYLVKRTGEKVFLECVQDMDHENMFWYRQDPGLGLRLIYFSYDVKMKEKGDIPEGYSVSREKKERFSLILESASTNQTSMYLCASQTFRDSPNNYEQYFGPGTRLTVT.

The chain is built from TRBV7-3 and TRBJ2-1; weak D call: TRBD1 (6 bases). The CDR3 totals 15 residues. CDR1 and CDR2 (germline): SGHTA, FQGTGA. The ends were cut back, 5 bases at V and 9 bases at J, with 20 bases in the middle. CDR3 region: CASSRMDGGVGEQFF. The CDR3 nucleotides read TGTGCCAGCAGCCGCATGGATGGGGGCGTGGGTGAGCAGTTCTTC.

This rearrangement joins TRBV11-1 to TRBJ2-6; D ambiguous. CDR3 length equals 15 residues. V was trimmed by 1 base and J by 0 bases, leaving 4 bases between them. Germline values: CDR1 SGHAT, CDR2 FQDESV (reference sequence). CDR3 amino acids: CASSLGLSGANVLTF. CDR3 nucleotide sequence: TGTGCCAGCAGCTTAGGGCTCTCTGGGGCCAACGTCCTGACTTTC.

The chain combines TRBV7-2 with TRBJ2-3; 10 nucleotides align to TRBD2. Germline V gene sequence: CDR1 SGHTA, CDR2 FQGNSA. V lost 7 bases, J lost 3 bases, and 10 bases stayed unmatched. This CDR3 has 16 amino acids. The CDR3 here is CASIPLAGDRTDTQYF. In DNA, the CDR3 is TGTGCCAGCATCCCCCTAGCGGGAGATCGGACAGATACGCAGTATTTT. Full variable domain (remainder filled in from reference TRBV7-2 and TRBJ2-3): GAGVSQSPSNKVTEKGKDVELRCDPISGHTALYWYRQSLGQGLEFLIYFQGNSAPDKSGLPSDRFSAERTGGSVSTLTIQRTQQEDSAVYLCASIPLAGDRTDTQYFGPGTRLTVL.

This clone was recorded once. This chain connects TRBV5-1 to TRBJ1-4; D may be TRBD1 (5 bases). Trimming removed 0 bases at V and 5 bases at J, with 17 bases between. Germline loops: CDR1 SGHRS, CDR2 YFSETQ. The CDR3 extends over 17 amino acids. The CDR3 loop reads CASSLALAGQWNEKLFF. In DNA form, the CDR3 reads TGCGCCAGCAGCTTGGCCTTAGCAGGGCAGTGGAATGAAAAACTGTTTTTT.

This clone showed up just a few times. This chain uses TRBV9 with TRBJ1-5; 8 nucleotides line up with TRBD1. This CDR3 has 14 amino acids. Per the germline V gene, CDR1 is SGDLS and CDR2 is YYNGEE. V dropped 1 base and J dropped 5; count of bases not matched to a gene: 2. The CDR3 is CASSVQGADQPQHF. CDR3 nucleotide sequence: TGTGCCAGCAGCGTACAGGGGGCGGATCAGCCCCAGCATTTT.

V gene TRBV4-1 combines with J gene TRBJ2-5, with a weak D call TRBD1 (6 bases). The CDR3 has 13 amino acids. V was pared by 4 bases and J by 9 bases, with 15 bases between. Germline V gene data show CDR1 as MGHRA and CDR2 as YSYEKL. CDR3 DNA sequence: TGCGCCAGCAGCCTTTCGGGACAAGGGGCCCAGTACTTC. It specifies CASSLSGQGAQYF.

This rearrangement joins TRBV28 to TRBJ1-1; D may be TRBD1 (5 bases). Per germline, CDR1 MDHEN and CDR2 SYDVKM. The V and J ends lost 2 bases and 4 bases respectively, with 11 bases between them. The CDR3 covers 14 residues. The CDR3 DNA is TGTGCCAGCAGTTTAGTGGCCGGGGGCACTGAAGCTTTCTTT. Translating gives CASSLVAGGTEAFF.